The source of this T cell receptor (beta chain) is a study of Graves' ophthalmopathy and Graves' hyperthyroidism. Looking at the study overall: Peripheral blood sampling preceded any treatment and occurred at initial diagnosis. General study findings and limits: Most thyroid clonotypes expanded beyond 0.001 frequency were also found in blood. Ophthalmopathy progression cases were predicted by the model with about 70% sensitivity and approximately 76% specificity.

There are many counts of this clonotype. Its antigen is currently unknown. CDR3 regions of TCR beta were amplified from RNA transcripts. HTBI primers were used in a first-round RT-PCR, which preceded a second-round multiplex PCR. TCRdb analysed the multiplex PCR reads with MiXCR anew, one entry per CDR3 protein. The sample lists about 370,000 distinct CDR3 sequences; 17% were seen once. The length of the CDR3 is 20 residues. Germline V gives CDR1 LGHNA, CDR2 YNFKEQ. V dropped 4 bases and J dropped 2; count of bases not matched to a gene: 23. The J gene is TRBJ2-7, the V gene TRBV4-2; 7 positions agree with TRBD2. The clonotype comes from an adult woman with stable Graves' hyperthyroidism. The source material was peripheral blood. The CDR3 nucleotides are TGTGCCAGCAGCCCCCTCCGGGCTAGCGGTGCGTTGAGTTCCCCCTACGAGCAGTACTTC. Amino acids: CASSPLRASGALSSPYEQYF.